This record looks at one T cell receptor beta chain sequence and its context. The sample belongs to a study of blood T cell repertoires in COVID-19. Generated by immunoSEQ multiplex PCR, the TCRdb table keeps only in-frame clones and is missing some. The sample includes about 190,000 clones, approximately 78% of them seen just once. CDR3 length equals 18 residues. Germline loops: CDR1 MNHNY, CDR2 SVGAGI (reference sequence). With V trimmed by 5 bases and J by 5 bases, 13 bases remained unmatched. The sample comprised peripheral blood. The TCR sequence derives from a woman aged 80 or older with active or convalescent COVID-19. The chain employs TRBV6-6 and TRBJ2-4, with TRBD1 identical over 12 bases. The CDR3 bases are TGTGCCAGCAGTCCCGGTGGGGACAGGGGGCGATTTGAAAACATTCAGTACTTC. Translating gives CASSPGGDRGRFENIQYF.